A single T cell receptor beta chain is shown here with its context. Its antigen is unidentified. J gave up 11 bases and V 6 bases, and 21 bases lay outside the gene matches. Germline CDR1 is SGDLS and CDR2 is YYNGEE. The CDR3 covers 16 residues. TCRdb's copy holds only in-frame clones and misses some; the assay was immunoSEQ multiplex PCR. The sample lists about 15,000 clones; under 90% were seen once. These data are taken from a study of lymphopenia after photon versus proton radiotherapy. Regarding the study as a whole: Larger post-nadir TCR diversity loss correlated inversely with survival in deceased patients. Survival link was tested only in deceased patients; proton benefit remains a possibility. Under photons, naive T cells and diversity fell while effector/memory populations rose.

This TCR derives from a man between 70 and 80 years old with pancreatic cancer. The sample was peripheral blood, taken from a patient treated with proton-based radiotherapy. This chain connects TRBV9 to TRBJ2-3; TRBD2 aligns across 7 bases. CDR3 loop: CASTRTSSDSGRMQYF. CDR3 in DNA: TGTGCCAGCACCCGTACATCATCTGATAGCGGGCGAATGCAGTATTTT.